The 27 T cell receptor beta chains presented below share a single source sample, sequenced in a study of T-cell memory formation after mild COVID-19. TCRdb reprocessed the 5' RACE reads via MiXCR and lists one record per CDR3 protein. The table lists fewer than 70,000 distinct CDR3 sequences, approximately 9.5% of them singletons. The sample consisted of PBMCs or a T cell subset sorted from them (not recorded which). The source is a young man who had mild COVID-19 (a few samples of this study predate the infection). Cell type and time point are not known.

This clonotype was recorded a few times. The genes are TRBV12-3 or TRBV12-4 and TRBJ2-2; 8 positions match TRBD1. V was pared by 5 bases and J by 4 bases, with 6 bases of the junction left unmatched. The CDR3 is 15 amino acids. The CDR3 region has the DNA TGTGCCAGCAGTCCCAGGGGGCTAGGCACCGGGGAGCTGTTTTTT. Translated, it gives CASSPRGLGTGELFF.

The chain is built from TRBV7-2 and TRBJ1-1, with TRBD1 identical over 8 bases. With V trimmed by 4 bases and J by 5 bases, 6 bases remained unmatched. CDR1 and CDR2 from the germline V gene are SGHTA and FQGNSA. The CDR3 has 14 residues. The CDR3 protein is CASSYRDRNTEAFF. For the CDR3, the DNA is TGTGCCAGCAGCTACCGGGACAGGAATACTGAAGCTTTCTTT. The variable domain in full, with the rest retrieved from reference TRBV7-2 and TRBJ1-1, is GAGVSQSPSNKVTEKGKDVELRCDPISGHTALYWYRQSLGQGLEFLIYFQGNSAPDKSGLPSDRFSAERTGGSVSTLTIQRTQQEDSAVYLCASSYRDRNTEAFFGQGTRLTVV.

By share of the sample, this clonotype is medium-sized (0.01 to 0.1%). V and J are TRBV4-3 and TRBJ2-2, with 8 bases that match TRBD1. Per germline, CDR1 LGHNA and CDR2 YSLEER. This CDR3 is built from 17 residues. After removal of 0 bases from V and 4 bases from J, the junction contained 7 bases not matched to a gene. The CDR3 loop reads CASSQDSRTGSTGELFF. CDR3 nucleotides: TGCGCCAGCAGCCAAGATAGTCGGACAGGGAGCACCGGGGAGCTGTTTTTT.

This clonotype counts as medium-sized (0.01 to 0.1%). This chain joins TRBV5-1 and TRBJ2-3; D is undetermined. The CDR3 runs 15 residues. Trimming took off 4 bases at V and 0 bases at J, with 12 bases between the two ends. Germline loops: CDR1 SGHRS, CDR2 YFSETQ. CDR3 bases: TGCGCCAGCAGCCTCGAGCGCACCAGCACAGATACGCAGTATTTT. Encoded protein: CASSLERTSTDTQYF. Filled out from reference TRBV5-1 and TRBJ2-3, the complete variable domain reads KAGVTQTPRYLIKTRGQQVTLSCSPISGHRSVSWYQQTPGQGLQFLFEYFSETQRNKGNFPGRFSGRQFSNSRSEMNVSTLELGDSALYLCASSLERTSTDTQYFGPGTRLTVL.

The chain joins TRBV3-1 to TRBJ2-7; TRBD2 is a possible D gene (5 bases). The CDR3 is 13 amino acids. V was trimmed by 7 bases and J by 2 bases, leaving 12 bases between them. Germline loops: CDR1 LGHDT, CDR2 YNNKEL (reference sequence). The CDR3 reads CASTRRSPYEQYF. The CDR3 DNA sequence: TGTGCCAGCACTCGGAGGTCCCCCTACGAGCAGTACTTC.

Only a few counts were recorded for this clonotype. The chain recombines TRBV7-2 with TRBJ2-3; TRBD2 might be the D (7 bases). V lost 2 bases to trimming and J lost 1 base, with 13 bases between them. CDR3 length: 16 amino acids. The germline gives CDR1 SGHTA, CDR2 FQGNSA. Here the CDR3 reads CASSLIAGARTDTQYF. CDR3 in DNA: TGTGCCAGCAGCTTAATTGCGGGGGCCCGCACAGATACGCAGTATTTT. The whole variable domain, remainder taken from reference TRBV7-2 and TRBJ2-3, is GAGVSQSPSNKVTEKGKDVELRCDPISGHTALYWYRQSLGQGLEFLIYFQGNSAPDKSGLPSDRFSAERTGGSVSTLTIQRTQQEDSAVYLCASSLIAGARTDTQYFGPGTRLTVL.

This clonotype showed up just a few times. This chain links TRBV19 with TRBJ2-2; a weak D match, TRBD1 (6 bases). The CDR3 runs to 15 residues. The V and J ends lost 6 bases and 2 bases respectively, with 13 bases between them. The germline V gene has CDR1 LNHDA and CDR2 SQIVND (reference sequence). CDR3 in amino acids: CASSPGHFNTGELFF. The CDR3 DNA reads as TGTGCCAGTAGCCCGGGACACTTCAACACCGGGGAGCTGTTTTTT.

This clonotype has a handful of counts. The gene calls are TRBV18 and TRBJ2-4; weak D call: TRBD2 (5 bases). The CDR3 length is 14 residues. Germline V gene sequence: CDR1 KGHSH, CDR2 LQKENI. Trimming removed 3 bases at V and 6 bases at J, with 12 bases between. The DNA of the CDR3 is TGTGCCAGCTCACCGGAGGCTCATTCAAACATTCAGTACTTC. This sequence encodes CASSPEAHSNIQYF. Looking up the rest from reference TRBV18 and TRBJ2-4 gives the full variable domain: NAGVMQNPRHLVRRRGQEARLRCSPMKGHSHVYWYRQLPEEGLKFMVYLQKENIIDESGMPKERFSAEFPKEGPSILRIQQVVRGDSAAYFCASSPEAHSNIQYFGAGTRLSVL.

This clonotype was detected ten times or more. The CDR3 sequence is CASRRQETQYF. In DNA form, the CDR3 reads TGTGCCAGTAGGAGGCAAGAGACCCAGTACTTC. The chain links TRBV19 to TRBJ2-5; D unclear. The germline V gene has CDR1 LNHDA and CDR2 SQIVND (reference sequence). The CDR3 sequence is 11 residues long. V was shortened by 6 bases and J by 2 bases, with 4 bases between the two germline ends.

The chain employs TRBV5-6 and TRBJ2-3; tentative D call: TRBD1 (6 bases). The ends were cut back, 2 bases at V and 3 bases at J, with 22 bases in the middle. Germline CDR1 and CDR2: SGHDT and YYEEEE. The CDR3 consists of 18 residues. This chain's CDR3 is CASSLFNLGGQGTDTQYF. The CDR3 coding sequence is TGTGCCAGCAGCTTATTTAATCTAGGGGGACAAGGGACAGATACGCAGTATTTT.

The chain carries TRBV7-2 and TRBJ2-1; D may be TRBD2 (6 bases). Germline-derived CDR1 and CDR2 are SGHTA and FQGNSA. V shed 6 bases and J shed 0 bases, with 12 bases lying between them. The CDR3 extends over 15 amino acids. The CDR3 DNA reads as TGTGCCAGCAGGGAAGCGGGCAGCTCCTACAATGAGCAGTTCTTC. This translates into CASREAGSSYNEQFF.

This clonotype appeared a few times. The chain employs TRBV7-9 and TRBJ1-1; D is uncertain. Germline loops: CDR1 SEHNR, CDR2 FQNEAQ (reference sequence). The CDR3 has 13 residues. The V end lost 3 bases, the J end lost 1 base, and 6 bases lay between the germline ends. The CDR3 loop reads CASSFDPNTEAFF. CDR3 DNA: TGTGCCAGCAGCTTTGACCCGAACACTGAAGCTTTCTTT.

A few counts support this clonotype. V is TRBV7-2 and J is TRBJ2-5; 8 nucleotides align to TRBD2. Germline V gene sequence: CDR1 SGHTA, CDR2 FQGNSA. The CDR3 has 17 residues. J lost 5 bases, V lost 2 bases, and 13 bases had no gene match. In DNA, the CDR3 is TGTGCCAGCAGCTTAAGGCGGGGGGCCGCGGCTCGCGAGACCCAGTACTTC. Residues: CASSLRRGAAARETQYF.

V and J are TRBV4-3 and TRBJ2-3; 11 bases match TRBD2. This CDR3 is built from 16 residues. After removal of 0 bases from V and 5 bases from J, the junction contained 4 bases not matched to a gene. From germline, CDR1 is LGHNA and CDR2 YSLEER. CDR3 residues: CASSQEASGGIDTQYF. The CDR3 nucleotides read TGCGCCAGCAGCCAAGAGGCTAGCGGGGGGATAGATACGCAGTATTTT.

The V call is TRBV5-1, the J call TRBJ1-1; D might be TRBD1 (5 bases). The CDR3 has 13 residues. V dropped 1 base and J dropped 3 bases, with 7 bases sitting between them. Germline CDR1 SGHRS, CDR2 YFSETQ. In DNA form, the CDR3 reads TGCGCCAGCAGCTTGAAACAGGACACTGAAGCTTTCTTT. Its translation is CASSLKQDTEAFF.

This clonotype was seen repeatedly, ten times or more. The chain employs TRBV12-3 or TRBV12-4 and TRBJ1-5, with D unresolved. This CDR3 comprises 14 residues. Trimming shortened V by 0 bases and J by 4 bases, and 7 bases separated the two germline ends. The CDR3 DNA reads TGTGCCAGCAGTTTAGCGGAGCCTAATCAGCCCCAGCATTTT. It translates to CASSLAEPNQPQHF.

The chain carries TRBV12-3 or TRBV12-4 and TRBJ2-3, with TRBD2 matching over 8 bases. After removal of 5 bases from V and 0 bases from J, the junction contained 4 bases not matched to a gene. CDR3 length: 15 residues. The CDR3 reads CASSRGGESTDTQYF. CDR3 coding DNA: TGTGCCAGCAGTCGGGGGGGGGAGAGCACAGATACGCAGTATTTT.

This clonotype was counted ten times or more. The rearrangement joins TRBV12-3 or TRBV12-4 to TRBJ2-3; D is undetermined. V dropped 0 bases and J dropped 2 bases, with 3 bases sitting between them. The CDR3 has 13 residues. The DNA for the CDR3 is TGTGCCAGCAGTTTAGCGGCCACAGATACGCAGTATTTT. This encodes CASSLAATDTQYF.

This clonotype has a count of ten or more. V and J are TRBV6-1 and TRBJ2-7; 7 nucleotides align to TRBD1. The CDR3 covers 16 residues. Per germline, CDR1 MNHNS and CDR2 SASEGT. Trimming took 6 bases from V and 7 from J; bases not matched to a gene: 18. This chain's CDR3 is CASSMEVWDSASEQYF. Here the CDR3 DNA reads TGTGCCAGCAGCATGGAGGTTTGGGACAGTGCTTCTGAGCAGTACTTC.

This clonotype has more than one count but fewer than ten. One end of the junction is discordant with germline, which a read error may explain. The chain employs TRBV20-1 and TRBJ2-7; 7 bases are a match to TRBD2. The germline gives CDR1 DFQATT, CDR2 SNEGSKA (reference sequence). The CDR3 runs 15 residues. The CDR3 DNA sequence: TGCAGTGCTAGGGACCCTTCCGGGAGGTCCTCCGAGCAGTACTTC. Translated: CSARDPSGRSSEQYF.

This clonotype showed up just a few times. The chain combines TRBV29-1 with TRBJ2-3, with D perhaps matching TRBD1 or TRBD2 (5 bases each). The germline V gene has CDR1 SQVTM and CDR2 ANQGSEA. V gave up 2 bases and J gave up 6 bases, with 15 bases separating them. The CDR3 length is 14 residues. CDR3 nucleotide sequence: TGCAGCGTTGAAAAGGGACCAAGTCCGGATACGCAGTATTTT. Amino acids: CSVEKGPSPDTQYF.

This clonotype has just a few counts. The chain joins TRBV4-3 to TRBJ1-2; D gene unclear. The CDR3 spans 16 residues. V lost 1 base to trimming and J lost 1 base, with 13 bases between them. Looked up from germline, CDR1 is LGHNA and CDR2 is YSLEER. CDR3 amino acids: CASSQGFGGNNYGYTF. The CDR3 DNA is TGCGCCAGCAGCCAAGGATTTGGCGGCAATAACTATGGCTACACCTTC.

This clonotype was detected a few times. This sequence joins TRBV28 and TRBJ2-5; 8 bases match TRBD2. CDR1 and CDR2 (germline): MDHEN, SYDVKM. The CDR3 consists of 14 residues. V shed 1 base, J shed 3 bases, and the junction held 1 base outside the gene matches. CDR3 DNA sequence: TGTGCCAGCAGTTTATTTAGCGGGGAAGAGACCCAGTACTTC. Translated: CASSLFSGEETQYF.

This clonotype came up many times. The chain is built from TRBV6-5 and TRBJ1-1; unclear D gene. The CDR3 contains 14 residues. Germline CDR1 and CDR2: MNHEY and SVGAGI. Trimming pared 7 bases from V and 3 bases from J, leaving 15 bases between. This chain's CDR3 is CASTPGGRDTEAFF. DNA for the CDR3: TGTGCCAGCACCCCGGGTGGCCGAGACACTGAAGCTTTCTTT.

This clonotype was detected a few times. The chain combines TRBV2 with TRBJ2-3; D is unclear. There are 14 residues in the CDR3. The V end was cut by 1 base, the J end by 2 bases, with 7 bases between. Germline V gene sequence: CDR1 SNHLY, CDR2 FYNNEI. The CDR3 region is CASSEERSTDTQYF. The CDR3 region has the DNA TGTGCCAGCAGTGAAGAAAGATCCACAGATACGCAGTATTTT.

This clonotype has at least ten counts. The chain carries TRBV10-3 and TRBJ2-2; a possible D gene is TRBD1 (7 bases). Germline CDR1 reads ENHRY; CDR2 reads SYGVKD. Trimming shortened V by 7 bases and J by 0 bases, and 15 bases separated the two germline ends. This CDR3 is 16 amino acids long. CDR3 loop: CAITAGTDTNTGELFF. The CDR3 bases are TGTGCCATCACCGCGGGGACAGATACGAACACCGGGGAGCTGTTTTTT.

This clonotype occurred a few times. The chain recombines TRBV29-1 with TRBJ2-1; D is undetermined. Per the germline V gene, CDR1 is SQVTM and CDR2 is ANQGSEA. V shed 4 bases and J shed 8 bases, with 9 bases lying between them. The CDR3 has 11 amino acids. The CDR3 DNA sequence: TGCAGCGTTGCCCCGTCTTATGAGCAGTTCTTC. Translated: CSVAPSYEQFF.